This T cell receptor (beta chain) emerged from a study of T cell clones after liver transplantation. Some clones are missing from TCRdb's copy, which holds only in-frame ones; the method was immunoSEQ multiplex PCR. The sample holds around 51,000 clones, 86% seen once. Germline CDR1 is LNHDA and CDR2 is SQIVND (reference sequence). Between the trimmed V and J ends, which lost 8 bases and 1 base, there was a span of 11 bases. This CDR3 comprises 13 residues. The sequencing here drew on CD8+ T cells from blood, taken 12 months after liver transplant. This clonotype was sampled from a human patient who received a liver transplant. Some of the T cells may derive from the graft donor. The rearrangement links TRBV19 to TRBJ2-5; tentative D call: TRBD1 (5 bases). The CDR3 DNA follows: TGTGCCAGTTCTTACAGGCCCCAAGAGACCCAGTACTTC. Its translation is CASSYRPQETQYF.